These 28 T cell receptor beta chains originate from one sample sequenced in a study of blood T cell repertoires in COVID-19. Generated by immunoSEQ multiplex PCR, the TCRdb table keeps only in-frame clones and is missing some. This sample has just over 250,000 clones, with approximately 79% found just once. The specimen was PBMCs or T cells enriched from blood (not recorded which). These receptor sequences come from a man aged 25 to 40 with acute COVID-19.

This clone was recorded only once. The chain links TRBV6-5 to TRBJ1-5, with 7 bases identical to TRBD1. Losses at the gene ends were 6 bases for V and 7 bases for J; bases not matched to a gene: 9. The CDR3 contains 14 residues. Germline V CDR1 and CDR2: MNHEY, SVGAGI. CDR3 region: CASRLTGIGQPQHF. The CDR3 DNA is TGTGCCAGCAGATTGACAGGGATAGGACAGCCCCAGCATTTT.

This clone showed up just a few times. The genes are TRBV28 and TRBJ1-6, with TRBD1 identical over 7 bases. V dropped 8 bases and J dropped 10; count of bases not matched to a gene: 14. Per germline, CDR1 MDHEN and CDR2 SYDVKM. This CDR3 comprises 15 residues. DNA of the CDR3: TGTGCCAGCCTCCCAGGGGGAGAAGTAGGATCACCCCTCCACTTT. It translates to CASLPGGEVGSPLHF.

CDR3 sequence (DNA): TGTGCCAGCCGCCCCTCGGCCGGGGAGCTGTTTTTT. It encodes CASRPSAGELFF. The V call is TRBV7-6, the J call TRBJ2-2; D call uncertain. CDR1 is SGHVS, CDR2 FNYEAQ, per germline. This CDR3 region has 12 residues. Trimming left V 8 bases short and J 6 bases short, with 10 bases between.

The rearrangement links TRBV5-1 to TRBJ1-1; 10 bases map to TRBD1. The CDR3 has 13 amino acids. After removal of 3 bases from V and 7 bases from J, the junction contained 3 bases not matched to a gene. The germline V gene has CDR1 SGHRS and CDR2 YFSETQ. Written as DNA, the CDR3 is TGCGCCAGCAGCTACGGGACAGGGGATGAAGCTTTCTTT. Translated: CASSYGTGDEAFF.

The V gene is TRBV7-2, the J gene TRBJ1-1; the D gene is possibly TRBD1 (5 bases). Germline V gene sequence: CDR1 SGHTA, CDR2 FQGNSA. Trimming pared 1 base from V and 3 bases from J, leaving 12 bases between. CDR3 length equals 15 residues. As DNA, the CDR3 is TGTGCCAGCAGCTTAGAGGTCCAAGGGGACACTGAAGCTTTCTTT. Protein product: CASSLEVQGDTEAFF.

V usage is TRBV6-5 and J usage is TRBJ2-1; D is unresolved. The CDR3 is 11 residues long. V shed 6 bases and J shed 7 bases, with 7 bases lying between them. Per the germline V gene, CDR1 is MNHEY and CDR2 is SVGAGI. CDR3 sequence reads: CASRTFNEQFF. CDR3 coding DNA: TGTGCCAGCAGGACTTTTAATGAGCAGTTCTTC.

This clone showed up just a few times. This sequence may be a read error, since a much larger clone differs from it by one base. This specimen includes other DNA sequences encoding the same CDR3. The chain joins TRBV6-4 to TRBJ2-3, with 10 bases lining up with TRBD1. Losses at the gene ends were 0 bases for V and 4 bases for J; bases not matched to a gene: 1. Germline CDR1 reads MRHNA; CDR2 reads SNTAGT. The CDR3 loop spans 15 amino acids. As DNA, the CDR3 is TGTGCCAGCAGTGACTCGACAGGGGGCGCAGATACGCAGTATTTT. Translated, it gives CASSDSTGGADTQYF.

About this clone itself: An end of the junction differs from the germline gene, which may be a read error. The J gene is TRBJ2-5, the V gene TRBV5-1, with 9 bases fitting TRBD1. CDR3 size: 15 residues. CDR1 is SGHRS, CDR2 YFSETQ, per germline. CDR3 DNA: TGTGCCAGCGGGGATGGACAGGGGATAGGGGAGACCCAGTACTTC. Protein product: CASGDGQGIGETQYF.

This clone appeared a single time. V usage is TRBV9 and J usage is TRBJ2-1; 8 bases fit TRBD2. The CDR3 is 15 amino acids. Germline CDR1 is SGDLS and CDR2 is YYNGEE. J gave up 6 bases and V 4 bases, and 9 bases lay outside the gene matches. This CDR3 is CASSPSGLGINEQFF. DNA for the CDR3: TGTGCCAGCAGCCCCTCGGGACTAGGGATCAATGAGCAGTTCTTC.

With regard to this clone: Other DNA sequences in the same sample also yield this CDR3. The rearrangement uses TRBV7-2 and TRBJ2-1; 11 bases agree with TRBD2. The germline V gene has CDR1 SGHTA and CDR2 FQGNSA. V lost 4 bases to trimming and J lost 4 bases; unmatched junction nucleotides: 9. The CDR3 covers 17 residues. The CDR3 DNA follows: TGTGCCAGCAGCTCTCCGACCGGGACTAGCGGTTACAATGAGCAGTTCTTC. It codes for CASSSPTGTSGYNEQFF.

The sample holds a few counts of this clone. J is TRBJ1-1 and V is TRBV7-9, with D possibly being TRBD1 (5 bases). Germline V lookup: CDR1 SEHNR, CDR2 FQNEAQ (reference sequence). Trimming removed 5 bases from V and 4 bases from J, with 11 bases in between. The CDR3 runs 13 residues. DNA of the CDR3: TGTGCCAGCAGCGGCGGCGGGGCCACTGAAGCTTTCTTT. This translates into CASSGGGATEAFF.

The CDR3 nucleotides are TGTGCCAGGAGGCGGGAGCCGTTCTGGGGTCAGCCCCAGCATTTT. Amino acids: CARRREPFWGQPQHF. The chain links TRBV27 to TRBJ1-5, with D unclear. CDR1 and CDR2 (germline): MNHEY, SMNVEV (reference sequence). Trimming left V 9 bases short and J 6 bases short, with 21 bases between. The CDR3 runs 15 residues.

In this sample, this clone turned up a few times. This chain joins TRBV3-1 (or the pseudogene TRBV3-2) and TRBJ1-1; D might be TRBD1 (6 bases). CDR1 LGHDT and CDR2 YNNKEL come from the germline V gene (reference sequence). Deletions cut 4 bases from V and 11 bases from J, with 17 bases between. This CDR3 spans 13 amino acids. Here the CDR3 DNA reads TGTGCCAGCAGCCCCGACAGGACTTATATGGCTTTCTTT. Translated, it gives CASSPDRTYMAFF.

The CDR3 bases are TGTGCCAGCAGCCCCCGGACAGATGAAGCTTTCTTT. This sequence encodes CASSPRTDEAFF. The chain combines TRBV13 with TRBJ1-1, with D possibly being TRBD1 (6 bases). Trimming stripped 5 bases from V and 7 bases from J, with 11 bases between. Germline loops: CDR1 PRHDT, CDR2 FYEKMQ (reference sequence). The CDR3 totals 12 residues.

CDR3: CASSQTWTENTEAFF. The DNA of the CDR3 is TGCGCCAGCAGCCAAACATGGACAGAGAACACTGAAGCTTTCTTT. This chain links TRBV4-1 with TRBJ1-1, with D possibly TRBD1 on 6 matching bases. Germline loops: CDR1 MGHRA, CDR2 YSYEKL. The CDR3 consists of 15 residues. V was shortened by 2 bases and J by 1 base, with 11 bases between the two germline ends.

DNA of the CDR3: TGTGCCAGCAGCCCTTGGCGGGAAAGCTATGGCTACACCTTC. It translates to CASSPWRESYGYTF. The J gene is TRBJ1-2, the V gene TRBV7-9; D is unclear. The CDR3 is 14 residues long. Looked up from germline, CDR1 is SEHNR and CDR2 is FQNEAQ (reference sequence). V was shortened by 5 bases and J by 4 bases, with 14 bases between the two germline ends.

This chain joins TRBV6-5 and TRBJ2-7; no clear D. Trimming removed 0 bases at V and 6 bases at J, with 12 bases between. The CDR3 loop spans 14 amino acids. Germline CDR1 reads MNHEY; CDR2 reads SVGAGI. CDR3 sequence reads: CASSYSNAGSEQYV. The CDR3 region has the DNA TGTGCCAGCAGTTACTCGAATGCCGGGTCCGAGCAGTACGTC.

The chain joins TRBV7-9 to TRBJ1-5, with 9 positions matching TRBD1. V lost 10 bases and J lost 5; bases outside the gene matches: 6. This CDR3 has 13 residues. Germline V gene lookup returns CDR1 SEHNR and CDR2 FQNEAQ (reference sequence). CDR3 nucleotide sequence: TGTGCCACCAGGACAGGGGAACATCAGCCCCAGCATTTT. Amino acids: CATRTGEHQPQHF.

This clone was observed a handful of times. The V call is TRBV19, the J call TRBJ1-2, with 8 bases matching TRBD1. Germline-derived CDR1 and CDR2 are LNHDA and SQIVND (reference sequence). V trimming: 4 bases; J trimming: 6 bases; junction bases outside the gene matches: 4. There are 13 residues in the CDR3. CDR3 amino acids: CASSSWTGNGYTF. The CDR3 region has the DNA TGTGCCAGTAGTAGCTGGACAGGGAATGGCTACACCTTC.

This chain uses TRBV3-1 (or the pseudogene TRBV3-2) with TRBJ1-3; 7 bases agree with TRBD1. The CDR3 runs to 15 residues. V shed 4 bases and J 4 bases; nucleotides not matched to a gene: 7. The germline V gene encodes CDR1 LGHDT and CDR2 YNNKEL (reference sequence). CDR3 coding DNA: TGTGCCAGCAGCCCCGTCTGGGGACAGGGAAACACCATATATTTT. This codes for CASSPVWGQGNTIYF.

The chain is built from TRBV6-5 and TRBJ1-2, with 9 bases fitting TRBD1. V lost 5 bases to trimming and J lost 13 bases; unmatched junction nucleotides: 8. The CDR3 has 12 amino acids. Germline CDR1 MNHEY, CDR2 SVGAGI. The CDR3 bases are TGTGCCAGCAGTCCAGGACAGGGGAGATGCACCTTC. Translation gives CASSPGQGRCTF.

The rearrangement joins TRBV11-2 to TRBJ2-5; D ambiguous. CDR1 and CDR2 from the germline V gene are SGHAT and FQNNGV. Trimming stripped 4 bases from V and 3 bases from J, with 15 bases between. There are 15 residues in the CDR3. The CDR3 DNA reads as TGTGCCAGCAGCTCAACCTTTGTCCGGGAAGAGACCCAGTACTTC. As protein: CASSSTFVREETQYF. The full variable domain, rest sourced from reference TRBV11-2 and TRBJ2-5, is EAGVAQSPRYKIIEKRQSVAFWCNPISGHATLYWYQQILGQGPKLLIQFQNNGVVDDSQLPKDRFSAERLKGVDSTLKIQPAKLEDSAVYLCASSSTFVREETQYFGPGTRLLVL.

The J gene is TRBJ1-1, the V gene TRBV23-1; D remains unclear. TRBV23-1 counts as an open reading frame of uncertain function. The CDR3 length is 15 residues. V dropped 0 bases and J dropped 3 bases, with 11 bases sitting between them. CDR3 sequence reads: CASSQSRTLHTEAFF. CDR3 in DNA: TGCGCCAGCAGTCAATCTAGGACTCTCCACACTGAAGCTTTCTTT.

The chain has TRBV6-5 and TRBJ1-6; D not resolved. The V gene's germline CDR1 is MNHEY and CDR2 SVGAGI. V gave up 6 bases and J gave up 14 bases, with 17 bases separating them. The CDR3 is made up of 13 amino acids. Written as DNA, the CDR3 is TGTGCCAGCAGAGCCGACACCGCAGGCACCCTCCACTTT. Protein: CASRADTAGTLHF.

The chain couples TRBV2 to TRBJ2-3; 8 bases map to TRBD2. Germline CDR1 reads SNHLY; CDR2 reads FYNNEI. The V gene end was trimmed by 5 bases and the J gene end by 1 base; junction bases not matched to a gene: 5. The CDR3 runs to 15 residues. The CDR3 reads CASSPNSGGTDTQYF. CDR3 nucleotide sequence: TGTGCCAGCAGTCCCAATAGCGGGGGCACAGATACGCAGTATTTT.

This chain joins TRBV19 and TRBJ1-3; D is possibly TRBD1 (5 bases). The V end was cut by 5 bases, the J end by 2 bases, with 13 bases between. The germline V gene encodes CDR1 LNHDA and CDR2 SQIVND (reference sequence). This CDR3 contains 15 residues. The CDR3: CASSPLAGPGNTIYF. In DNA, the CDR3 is TGTGCCAGTAGTCCACTGGCAGGGCCTGGAAACACCATATATTTT. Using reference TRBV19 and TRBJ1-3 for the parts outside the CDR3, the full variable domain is DGGITQSPKYLFRKEGQNVTLSCEQNLNHDAMYWYRQDPGQGLRLIYYSQIVNDFQKGDIAEGYSVSREKKESFPLTVTSAQKNPTAFYLCASSPLAGPGNTIYFGEGSWLTVV.

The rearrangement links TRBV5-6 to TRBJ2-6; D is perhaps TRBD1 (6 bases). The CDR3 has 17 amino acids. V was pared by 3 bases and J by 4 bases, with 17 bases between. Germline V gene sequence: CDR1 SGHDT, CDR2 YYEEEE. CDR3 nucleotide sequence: TGTGCCAGCAGCTCAGGGGATAAAGGAAGGGGGGCCAACGTCCTGACTTTC. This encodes CASSSGDKGRGANVLTF.

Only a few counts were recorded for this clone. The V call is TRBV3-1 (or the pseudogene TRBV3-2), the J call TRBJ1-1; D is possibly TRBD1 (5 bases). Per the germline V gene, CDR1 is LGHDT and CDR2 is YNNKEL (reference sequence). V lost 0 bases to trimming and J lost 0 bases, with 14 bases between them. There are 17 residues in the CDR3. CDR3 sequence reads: CASSQELAGYMNTEAFF. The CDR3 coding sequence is TGTGCCAGCAGCCAAGAGTTGGCAGGGTACATGAACACTGAAGCTTTCTTT.